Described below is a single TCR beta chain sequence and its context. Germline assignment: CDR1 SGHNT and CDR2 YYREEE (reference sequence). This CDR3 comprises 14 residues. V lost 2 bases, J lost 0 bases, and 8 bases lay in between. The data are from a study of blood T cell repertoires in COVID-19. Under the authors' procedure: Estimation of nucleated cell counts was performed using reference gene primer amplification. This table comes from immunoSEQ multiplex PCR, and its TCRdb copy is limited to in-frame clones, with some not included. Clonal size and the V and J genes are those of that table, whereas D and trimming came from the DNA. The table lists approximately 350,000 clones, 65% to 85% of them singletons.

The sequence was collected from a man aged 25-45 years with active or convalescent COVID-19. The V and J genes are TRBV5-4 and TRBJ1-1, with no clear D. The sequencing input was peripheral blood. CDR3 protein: CASSFEPMNTEAFF. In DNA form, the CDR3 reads TGTGCCAGCAGCTTTGAACCTATGAACACTGAAGCTTTCTTT. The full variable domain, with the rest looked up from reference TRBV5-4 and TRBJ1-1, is ETGVTQSPTHLIKTRGQQVTLRCSSQSGHNTVSWYQQALGQGPQFIFQYYREEENGRGNFPPRFSGLQFPNYSSELNVNALELDDSALYLCASSFEPMNTEAFFGQGTRLTVV.